The clone carrying this TCR beta chain appeared a few times. Its antigen is not identified. Both 60 Vbeta primers and 13 Jbeta primers went into the PCR. Clones were sequenced by immunoSEQ multiplex PCR, and TCRdb holds only the in-frame ones, with some missing. The sample consists of some 150,000 clones, roughly four fifths of them appearing once. V trimming: 3 bases; J trimming: 0 bases; junction bases outside the gene matches: 3. Germline-derived CDR1 and CDR2 are SGHDT and YYEEEE. The CDR3 has 16 amino acids. This entry belongs to a study of cytomegalovirus exposure and HLA in healthy donors. About the research overall: Assignment to the Caucasian-associated ancestry cluster applied to over 70% of the roughly 420 genotyped donors. Broader study findings: Through in vitro validation, a few CMV-associated chains were shown to be specific for CMV antigens.

Healthy people donating bone marrow made up the donors. The source of this sequence is a man between 45 and 60 years old in good health and CMV-seropositive. The sample comprised PBMCs. The rearrangement links TRBV5-6 to TRBJ2-2, with 9 bases matching TRBD1. CDR3 sequence reads: CASSSGQGANTGELFF. DNA for the CDR3: TGTGCCAGCAGCTCGGGACAGGGCGCGAACACCGGGGAGCTGTTTTTT.